Sequencing of this T cell receptor (beta chain) was carried out in a study of a mutant IDH1 vaccine in newly diagnosed glioma (TCRdb year 2021). About the study as a whole: Of the roughly 33 treated patients, about 62% were male and 37.5% were female, and a mean age of roughly 40 years was recorded. Peripheral blood was collected at six visits: V03 (baseline), V05, V07, V10, V12 and V13. Longitudinal TCRB deep sequencing was performed for 25 to 30 treated patients wherever samples were available for exploratory analyses. Before enrollment, most patients had been given radiochemotherapy with temozolomide as standard therapy, while the rest had received either radiotherapy alone or temozolomide alone. The paper as a whole reports these results and caveats: According to the authors, sample limitations meant that analyses of patient blood samples could not be reproduced. Changes in the top peripheral T cell clonotypes picked up by TCRB sequencing did not appear to be linked to pseudoprogression. Selection of PBMC samples for TCRB deep sequencing was based on availability. Vaccine-induced immune responses across multiple MHC alleles were detected in approximately 94% of patients.

Details on this clone: The target of this receptor is not known. Base qualities were left out, and no much larger clone turns up one base away.

Taken from the germline V gene (reference sequence), the CDR1 and CDR2 loops are SGHNT and YYREEE. The V and J ends are trimmed by 0 bases and 1 base, leaving 7 bases between them. From cysteine to phenylalanine, the CDR3 is 14 amino acids long. Here the CDR3 DNA is all that survives: 42 bases in frame from base 1. Interpreted using the paper, the time point label stands for: baseline, week 1 (first vaccination visit). Per the publication, the treatment or condition label means: pre-vaccination baseline after standard-of-care therapy. Donors had newly diagnosed WHO grade 3 or 4 IDH1-mutant astrocytomas with loss of nuclear ATRX. The samples were drawn from NOA16, a multicentre, single-arm, open-label phase I trial in Germany that tested a mutant IDH1 peptide vaccine in humans for the first time. For immunogenicity testing, the blood drawn at visit V03 was used as the baseline sample. Genomic DNA for TCRB sequencing was extracted from EDTA blood using the DNeasy Blood and Tissue Kit.

Receptor amplification or capture employed the immunoSEQ multiplex PCR assay. Rearranged TCR beta chain sequences were amplified with the hsTCRB Kit following the manufacturer's protocol. Sequencing of TCRB libraries was carried out on an Illumina MiSeq. Per the source publication's procedure: The proprietary platform of the kit vendor was used for demultiplexing, trimming and gene mapping. TCRdb carries this immuneACCESS record with in-frame sequences only. Its versions omit some clonotypes, under half of them owing to an unresolved V gene in the studies checked, with the rest unexplained. The V and J calls and the clone size are those of that table, but D and trimming were determined from the DNA. The sample profile shows around 89,000 clones; about four fifths of them were found once. Of the sample, around 7% falls within the top ten clones.

The TCR comes from a woman aged 45 to 65 with glioma. The receptor chain draws on TRBV5-4 and TRBJ2-5; no confident D gene assignment can be made. Specimen: PBMCs, collected from a glioma patient treated with radiotherapy, temozolomide or both. CDR3 reads: CASSLVGAQETQYF. The nucleotides read TGTGCCAGCAGCTTGGTAGGTGCCCAAGAGACCCAGTACTTC.